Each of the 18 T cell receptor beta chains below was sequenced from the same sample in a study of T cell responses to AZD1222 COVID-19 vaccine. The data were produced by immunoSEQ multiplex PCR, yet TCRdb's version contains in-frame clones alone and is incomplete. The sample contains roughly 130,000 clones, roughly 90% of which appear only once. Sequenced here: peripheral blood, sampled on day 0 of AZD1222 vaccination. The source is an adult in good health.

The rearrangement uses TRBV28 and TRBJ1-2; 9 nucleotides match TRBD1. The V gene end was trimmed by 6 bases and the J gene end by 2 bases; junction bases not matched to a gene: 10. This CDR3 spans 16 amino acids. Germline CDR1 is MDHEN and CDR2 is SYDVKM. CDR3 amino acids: CASRVQGASPNYGYTF. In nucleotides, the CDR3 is TGTGCCAGCAGAGTACAGGGGGCTAGTCCCAACTATGGCTACACCTTC.

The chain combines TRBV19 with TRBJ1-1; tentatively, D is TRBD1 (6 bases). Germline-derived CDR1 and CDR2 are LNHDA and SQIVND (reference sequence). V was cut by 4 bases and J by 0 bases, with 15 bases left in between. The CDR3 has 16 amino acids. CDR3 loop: CASSTPGTYMNTEAFF. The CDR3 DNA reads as TGTGCCAGTAGTACACCCGGGACATACATGAACACTGAAGCTTTCTTT.

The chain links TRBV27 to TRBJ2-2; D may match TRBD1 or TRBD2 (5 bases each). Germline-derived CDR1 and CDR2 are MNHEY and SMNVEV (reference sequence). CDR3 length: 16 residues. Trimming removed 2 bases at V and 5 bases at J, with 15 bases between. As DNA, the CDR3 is TGTGCCAGCAGTTTAGTATACCAGGGCGGGACCGGGGAGCTGTTTTTT. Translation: CASSLVYQGGTGELFF.

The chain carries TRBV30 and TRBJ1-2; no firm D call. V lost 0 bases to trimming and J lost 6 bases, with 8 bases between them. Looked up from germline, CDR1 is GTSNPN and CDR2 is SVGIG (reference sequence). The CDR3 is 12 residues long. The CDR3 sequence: CAWSVLSDGYTF. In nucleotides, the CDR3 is TGTGCCTGGAGTGTACTAAGTGATGGCTACACCTTC.

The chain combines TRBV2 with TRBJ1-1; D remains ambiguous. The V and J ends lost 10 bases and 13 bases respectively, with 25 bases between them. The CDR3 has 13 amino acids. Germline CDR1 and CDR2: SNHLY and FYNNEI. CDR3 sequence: CAIHPASGLKLFF. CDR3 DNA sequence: TGTGCCATCCACCCAGCTTCCGGGCTGAAGCTTTTCTTT.

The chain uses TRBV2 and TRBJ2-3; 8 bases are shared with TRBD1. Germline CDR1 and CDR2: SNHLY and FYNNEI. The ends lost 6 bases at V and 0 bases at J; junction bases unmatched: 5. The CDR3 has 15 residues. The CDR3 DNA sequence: TGTGCCAGCAGCGCCAGGGGGCGCAGCACAGATACGCAGTATTTT. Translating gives CASSARGRSTDTQYF.

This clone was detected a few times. DNA for the CDR3: TGCGCCAGCAGCTCCGACAGGGGGAACACTGAAGCTTTCTTT. Residues: CASSSDRGNTEAFF. This chain uses TRBV5-1 with TRBJ1-1, with 8 bases matching TRBD1. Germline V gene lookup returns CDR1 SGHRS and CDR2 YFSETQ. The CDR3 covers 14 residues. V dropped 3 bases and J dropped 1; count of bases not matched to a gene: 2.

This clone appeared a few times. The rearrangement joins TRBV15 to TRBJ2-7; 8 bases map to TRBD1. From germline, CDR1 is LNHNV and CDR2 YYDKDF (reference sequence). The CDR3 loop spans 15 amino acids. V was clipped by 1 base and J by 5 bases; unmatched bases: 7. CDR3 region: CATSRGRPGGNEQYF. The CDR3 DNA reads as TGTGCCACCAGCAGAGGCAGGCCAGGGGGCAACGAGCAGTACTTC.

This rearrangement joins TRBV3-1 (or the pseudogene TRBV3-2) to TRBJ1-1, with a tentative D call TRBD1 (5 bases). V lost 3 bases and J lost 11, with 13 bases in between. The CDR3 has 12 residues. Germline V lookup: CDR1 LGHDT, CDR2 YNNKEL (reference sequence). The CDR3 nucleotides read TGTGCCAGCAGCCAGGGACGCGAGGGGGCTTTCTTT. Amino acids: CASSQGREGAFF.

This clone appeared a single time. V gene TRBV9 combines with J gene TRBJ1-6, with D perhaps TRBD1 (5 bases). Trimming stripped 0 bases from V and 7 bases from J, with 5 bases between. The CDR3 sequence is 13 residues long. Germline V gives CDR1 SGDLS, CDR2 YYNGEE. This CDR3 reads CASSVAGNSPLHF. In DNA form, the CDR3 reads TGTGCCAGCAGCGTAGCAGGGAATTCACCCCTCCACTTT.

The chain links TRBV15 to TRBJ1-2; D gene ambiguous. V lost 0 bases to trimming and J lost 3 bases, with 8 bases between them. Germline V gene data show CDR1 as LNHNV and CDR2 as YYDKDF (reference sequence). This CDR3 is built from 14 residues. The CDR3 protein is CATSRDGGHYGYTF. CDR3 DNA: TGTGCCACCAGCAGAGATGGAGGACACTATGGCTACACCTTC.

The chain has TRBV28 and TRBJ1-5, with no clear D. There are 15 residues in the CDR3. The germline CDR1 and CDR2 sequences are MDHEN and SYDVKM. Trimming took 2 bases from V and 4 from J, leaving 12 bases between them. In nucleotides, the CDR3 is TGTGCCAGCAGTTTAGATACGGGCCCGAATCAGCCCCAGCATTTT. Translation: CASSLDTGPNQPQHF. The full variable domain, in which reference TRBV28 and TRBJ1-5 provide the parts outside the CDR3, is DVKVTQSSRYLVKRTGEKVFLECVQDMDHENMFWYRQDPGLGLRLIYFSYDVKMKEKGDIPEGYSVSREKKERFSLILESASTNQTSMYLCASSLDTGPNQPQHFGDGTRLSIL.

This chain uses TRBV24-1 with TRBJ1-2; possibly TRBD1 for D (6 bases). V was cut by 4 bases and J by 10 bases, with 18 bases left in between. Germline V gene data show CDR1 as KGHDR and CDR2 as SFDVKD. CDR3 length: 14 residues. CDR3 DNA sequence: TGTGCCACCAGTGACCCGAGGGCAGGGGTCGACTACACCTTC. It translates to CATSDPRAGVDYTF.

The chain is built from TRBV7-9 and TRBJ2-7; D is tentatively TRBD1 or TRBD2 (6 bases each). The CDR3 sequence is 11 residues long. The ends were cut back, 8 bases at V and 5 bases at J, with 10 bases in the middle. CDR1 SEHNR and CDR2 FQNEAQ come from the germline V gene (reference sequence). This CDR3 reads CASGGPDEQYF. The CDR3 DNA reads TGTGCCAGCGGGGGGCCGGACGAGCAGTACTTC.

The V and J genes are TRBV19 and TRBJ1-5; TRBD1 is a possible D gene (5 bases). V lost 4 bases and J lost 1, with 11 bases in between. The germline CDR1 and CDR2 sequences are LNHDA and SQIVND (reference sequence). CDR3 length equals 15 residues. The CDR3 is CASSTRTTSNQPQHF. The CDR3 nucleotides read TGTGCCAGTAGTACCCGGACAACCAGCAATCAGCCCCAGCATTTT.

CDR3 bases: TGTGCCAGCAGCTTTTGGGGGGAAGAGACCCAGTACTTC. This encodes CASSFWGEETQYF. The genes are TRBV11-2 and TRBJ2-5; possible D gene TRBD2, 6 bases. Germline V gene lookup returns CDR1 SGHAT and CDR2 FQNNGV. The CDR3 consists of 13 residues. V dropped 3 bases and J dropped 3 bases, with 8 bases sitting between them.

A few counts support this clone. CDR3 region: CASSQAGFLYSNQPQHF. As DNA, the CDR3 is TGCGCCAGCAGCCAAGCAGGTTTCCTCTATAGCAATCAGCCCCAGCATTTT. V and J are TRBV4-1 and TRBJ1-5; the D is unclear. This CDR3 has 17 amino acids. V was cut by 1 base and J by 0 bases, with 13 bases left in between. Germline V gene sequence: CDR1 MGHRA, CDR2 YSYEKL.

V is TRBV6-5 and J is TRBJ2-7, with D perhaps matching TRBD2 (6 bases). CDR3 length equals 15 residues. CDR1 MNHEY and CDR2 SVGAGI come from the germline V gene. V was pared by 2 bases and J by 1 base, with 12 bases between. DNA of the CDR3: TGTGCCAGCAGTTACGGGTCCGGGGGTTCCTACGAGCAGTACTTC. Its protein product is CASSYGSGGSYEQYF.